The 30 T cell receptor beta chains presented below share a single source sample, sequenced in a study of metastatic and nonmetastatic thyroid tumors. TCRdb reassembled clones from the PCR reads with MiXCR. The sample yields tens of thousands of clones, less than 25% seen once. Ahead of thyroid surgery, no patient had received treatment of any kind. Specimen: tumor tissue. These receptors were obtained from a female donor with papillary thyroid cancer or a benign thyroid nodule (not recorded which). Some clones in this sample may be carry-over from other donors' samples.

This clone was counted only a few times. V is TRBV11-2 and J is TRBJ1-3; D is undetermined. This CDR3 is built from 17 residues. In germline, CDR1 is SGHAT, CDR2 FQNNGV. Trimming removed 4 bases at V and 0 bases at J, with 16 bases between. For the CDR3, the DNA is TGTGCCAGCAGCTCGGTGCGCGGTCCTTACTCTGGAAACACCATATATTTT. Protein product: CASSSVRGPYSGNTIYF.

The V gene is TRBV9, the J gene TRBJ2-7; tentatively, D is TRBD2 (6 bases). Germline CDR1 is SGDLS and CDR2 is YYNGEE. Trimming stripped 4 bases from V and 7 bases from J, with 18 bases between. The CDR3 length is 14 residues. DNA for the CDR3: TGTGCCAGCAGCCCTTTAACGGGACTGGAGGAGCAGTACTTC. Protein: CASSPLTGLEEQYF.

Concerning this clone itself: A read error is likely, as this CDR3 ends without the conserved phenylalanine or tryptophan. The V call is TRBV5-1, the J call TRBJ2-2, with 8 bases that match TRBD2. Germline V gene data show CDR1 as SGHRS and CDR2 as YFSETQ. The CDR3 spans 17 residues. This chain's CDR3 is CASSLAGGAANTVELFS. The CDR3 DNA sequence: TGCGCCAGCAGCTTGGCCGGGGGGGCCGCGAACACCGTGGAGCTGTTTTCT.

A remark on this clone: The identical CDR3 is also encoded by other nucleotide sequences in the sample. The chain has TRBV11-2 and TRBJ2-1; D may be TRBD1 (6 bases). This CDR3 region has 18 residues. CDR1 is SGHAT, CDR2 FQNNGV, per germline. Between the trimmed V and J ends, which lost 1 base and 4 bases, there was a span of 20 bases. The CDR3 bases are TGTGCCAGCAGCTTAGTGGTTATCGGGACATCCGCTTACAATGAGCAGTTCTTC. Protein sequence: CASSLVVIGTSAYNEQFF.

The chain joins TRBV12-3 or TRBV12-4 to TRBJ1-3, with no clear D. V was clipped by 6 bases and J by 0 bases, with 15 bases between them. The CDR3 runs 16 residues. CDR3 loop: CASRPEDGYSGNTIYF. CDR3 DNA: TGTGCCAGCAGACCAGAGGACGGGTACTCTGGAAACACCATATATTTT.

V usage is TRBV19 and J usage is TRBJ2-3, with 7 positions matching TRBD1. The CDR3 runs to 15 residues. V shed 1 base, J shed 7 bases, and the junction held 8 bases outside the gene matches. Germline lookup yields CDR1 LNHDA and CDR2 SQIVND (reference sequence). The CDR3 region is CASSIAGGISNTQYF. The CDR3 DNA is TGTGCCAGTAGTATAGCAGGGGGTATCTCAAATACGCAGTATTTT.

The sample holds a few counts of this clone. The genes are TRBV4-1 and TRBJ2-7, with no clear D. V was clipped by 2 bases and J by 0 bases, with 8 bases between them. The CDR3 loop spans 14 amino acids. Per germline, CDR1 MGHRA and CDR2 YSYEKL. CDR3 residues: CASSQRSSSYEQYF. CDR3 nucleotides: TGCGCCAGCAGCCAAAGGTCAAGCTCCTACGAGCAGTACTTC.

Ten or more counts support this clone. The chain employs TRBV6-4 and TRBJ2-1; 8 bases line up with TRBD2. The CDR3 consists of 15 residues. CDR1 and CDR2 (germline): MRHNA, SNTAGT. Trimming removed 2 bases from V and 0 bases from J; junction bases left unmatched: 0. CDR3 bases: TGTGCCAGCAGTGACGCGGGGGGCTCCTACAATGAGCAGTTCTTC. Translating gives CASSDAGGSYNEQFF.

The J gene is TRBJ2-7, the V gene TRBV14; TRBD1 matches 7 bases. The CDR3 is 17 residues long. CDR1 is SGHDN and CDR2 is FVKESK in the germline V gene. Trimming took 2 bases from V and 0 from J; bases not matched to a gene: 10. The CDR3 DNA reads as TGTGCCAGCAGCCAATCGGGTACAGGGGCTGTCTCCTACGAGCAGTACTTC. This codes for CASSQSGTGAVSYEQYF.

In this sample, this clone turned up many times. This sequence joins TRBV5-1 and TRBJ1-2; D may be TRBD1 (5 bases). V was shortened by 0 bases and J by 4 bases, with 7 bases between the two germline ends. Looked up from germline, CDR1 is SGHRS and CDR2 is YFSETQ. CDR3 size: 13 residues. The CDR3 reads CASSLGGGYGYTF. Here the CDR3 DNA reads TGCGCCAGCAGCTTGGGCGGGGGCTATGGCTACACCTTC. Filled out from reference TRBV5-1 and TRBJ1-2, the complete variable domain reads KAGVTQTPRYLIKTRGQQVTLSCSPISGHRSVSWYQQTPGQGLQFLFEYFSETQRNKGNFPGRFSGRQFSNSRSEMNVSTLELGDSALYLCASSLGGGYGYTFGSGTRLTVV.

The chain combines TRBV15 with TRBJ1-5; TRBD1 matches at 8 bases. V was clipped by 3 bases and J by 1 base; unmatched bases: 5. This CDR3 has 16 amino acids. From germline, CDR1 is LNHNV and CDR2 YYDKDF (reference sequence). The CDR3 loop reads CATSSGTGSSNQPQHF. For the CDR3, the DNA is TGTGCCACCAGCAGCGGGACAGGCTCAAGCAATCAGCCCCAGCATTTT.

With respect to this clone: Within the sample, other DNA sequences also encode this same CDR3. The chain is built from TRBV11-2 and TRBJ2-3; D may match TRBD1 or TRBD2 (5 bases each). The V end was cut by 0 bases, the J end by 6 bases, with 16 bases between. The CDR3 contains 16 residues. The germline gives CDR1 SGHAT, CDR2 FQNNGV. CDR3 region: CASSLDQGTLPDTQYF. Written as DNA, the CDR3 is TGTGCCAGCAGCTTAGATCAAGGGACGCTCCCGGATACGCAGTATTTT.

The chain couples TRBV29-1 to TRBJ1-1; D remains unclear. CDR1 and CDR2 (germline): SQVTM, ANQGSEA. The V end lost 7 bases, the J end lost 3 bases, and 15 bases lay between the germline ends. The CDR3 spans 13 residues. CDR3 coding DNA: TGCAGCGCCCTGGGGAAGGGTGACACTGAAGCTTTCTTT. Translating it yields CSALGKGDTEAFF. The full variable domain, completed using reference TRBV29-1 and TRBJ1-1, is SAVISQKPSRDICQRGTSLTIQCQVDSQVTMMFWYRQQPGQSLTLIATANQGSEATYESGFVIDKFPISRPNLTFSTLTVSNMSPEDSSIYLCSALGKGDTEAFFGQGTRLTVV.

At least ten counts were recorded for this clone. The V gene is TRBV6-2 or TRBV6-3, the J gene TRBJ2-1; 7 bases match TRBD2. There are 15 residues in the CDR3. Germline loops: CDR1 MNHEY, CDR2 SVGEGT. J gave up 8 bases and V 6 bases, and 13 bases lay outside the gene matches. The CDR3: CASSPGRRETDEQFF. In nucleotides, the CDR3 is TGTGCCAGCAGCCCCGGACGGCGGGAGACTGATGAGCAGTTCTTC.

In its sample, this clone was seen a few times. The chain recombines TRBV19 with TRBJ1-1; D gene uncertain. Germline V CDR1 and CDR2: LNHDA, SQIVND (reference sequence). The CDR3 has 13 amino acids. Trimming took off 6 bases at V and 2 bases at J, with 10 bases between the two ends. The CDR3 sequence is CASSRRENTEAFF. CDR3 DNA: TGTGCCAGTAGCCGCCGGGAAAACACTGAAGCTTTCTTT.

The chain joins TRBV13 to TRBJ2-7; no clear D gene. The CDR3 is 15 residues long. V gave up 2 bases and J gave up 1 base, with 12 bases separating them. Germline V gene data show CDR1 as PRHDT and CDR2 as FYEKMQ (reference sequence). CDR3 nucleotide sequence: TGTGCCAGCAGCTTACGGTCCGAAGGGTCCTACGAGCAGTACTTC. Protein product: CASSLRSEGSYEQYF.

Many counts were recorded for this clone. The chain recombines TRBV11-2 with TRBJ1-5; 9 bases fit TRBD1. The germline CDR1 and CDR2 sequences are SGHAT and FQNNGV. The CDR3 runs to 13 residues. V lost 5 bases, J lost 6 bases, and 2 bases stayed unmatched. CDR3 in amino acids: CASSGQGSQPQHF. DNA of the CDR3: TGTGCCAGCAGCGGACAGGGGTCTCAGCCCCAGCATTTT.

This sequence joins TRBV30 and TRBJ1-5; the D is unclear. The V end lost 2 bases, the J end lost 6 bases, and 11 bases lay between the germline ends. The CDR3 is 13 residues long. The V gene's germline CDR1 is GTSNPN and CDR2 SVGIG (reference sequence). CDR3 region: CAWSSGGGQPQHF. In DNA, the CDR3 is TGTGCCTGGAGTTCGGGAGGCGGTCAGCCCCAGCATTTT.

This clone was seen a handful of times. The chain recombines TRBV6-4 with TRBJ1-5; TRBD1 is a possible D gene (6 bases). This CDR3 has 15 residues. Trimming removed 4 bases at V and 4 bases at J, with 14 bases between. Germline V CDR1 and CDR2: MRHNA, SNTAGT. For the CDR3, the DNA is TGTGCCAGCAGTGGCTTTTGGCAGGGGAATCAGCCCCAGCATTTT. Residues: CASSGFWQGNQPQHF.

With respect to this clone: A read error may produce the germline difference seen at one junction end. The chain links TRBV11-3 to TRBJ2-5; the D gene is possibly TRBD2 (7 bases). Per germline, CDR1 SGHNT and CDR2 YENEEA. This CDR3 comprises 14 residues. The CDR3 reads CASSSHRGAETQYF. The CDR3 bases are TGTGCCAGTAGCTCCCACCGGGGGGCAGAGACCCAGTACTTC.

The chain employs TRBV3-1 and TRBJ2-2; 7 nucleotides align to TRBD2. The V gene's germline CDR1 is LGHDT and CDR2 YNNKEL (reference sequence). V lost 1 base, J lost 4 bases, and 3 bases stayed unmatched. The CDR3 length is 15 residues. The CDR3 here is CASSQGVAGTGELFF. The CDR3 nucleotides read TGTGCCAGCAGCCAAGGAGTAGCGGGCACCGGGGAGCTGTTTTTT.

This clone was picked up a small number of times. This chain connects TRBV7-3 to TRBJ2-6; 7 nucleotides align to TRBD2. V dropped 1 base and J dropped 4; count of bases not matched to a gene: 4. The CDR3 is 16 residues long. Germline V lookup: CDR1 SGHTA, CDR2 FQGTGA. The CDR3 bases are TGTGCCAGCAGCTTAAGCGCGGGAGCCGGGGCCAACGTCCTGACTTTC. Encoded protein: CASSLSAGAGANVLTF.

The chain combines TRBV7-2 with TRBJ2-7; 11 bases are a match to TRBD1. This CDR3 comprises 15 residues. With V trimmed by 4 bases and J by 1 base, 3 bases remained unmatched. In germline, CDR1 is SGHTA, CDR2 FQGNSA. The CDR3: CASSSGTGGSYEQYF. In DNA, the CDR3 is TGTGCCAGCAGCTCGGGGACAGGGGGGTCCTACGAGCAGTACTTC.

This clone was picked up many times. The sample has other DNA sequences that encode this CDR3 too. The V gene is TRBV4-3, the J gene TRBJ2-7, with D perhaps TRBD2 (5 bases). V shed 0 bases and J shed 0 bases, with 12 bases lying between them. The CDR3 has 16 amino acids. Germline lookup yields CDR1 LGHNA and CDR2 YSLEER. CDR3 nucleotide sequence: TGCGCCAGCAGCCAAGATTTCCCGGGGAGCTCCTACGAGCAGTACTTC. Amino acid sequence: CASSQDFPGSSYEQYF.

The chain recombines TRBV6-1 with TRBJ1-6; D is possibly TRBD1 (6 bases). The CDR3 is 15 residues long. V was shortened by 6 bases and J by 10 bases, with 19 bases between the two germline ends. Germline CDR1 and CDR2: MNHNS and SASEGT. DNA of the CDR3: TGTGCCAGCAGGGAGGTATCGGGGGCCGGATCACCCCTCCACTTT. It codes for CASREVSGAGSPLHF.

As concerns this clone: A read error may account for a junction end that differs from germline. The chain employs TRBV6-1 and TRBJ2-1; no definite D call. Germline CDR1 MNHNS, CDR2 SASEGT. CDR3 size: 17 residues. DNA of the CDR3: TGTGCCAGCAGCTCATCATACCTATCCAGCTCCTACAATGAGCGGTTCTTC. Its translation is CASSSSYLSSSYNERFF.

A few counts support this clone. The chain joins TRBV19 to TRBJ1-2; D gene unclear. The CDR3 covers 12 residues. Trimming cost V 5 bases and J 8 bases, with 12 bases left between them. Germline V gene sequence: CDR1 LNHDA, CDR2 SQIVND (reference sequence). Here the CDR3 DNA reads TGTGCCAGTAGTCCCCAGCGGGAAGGCTACACCTTC. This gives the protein CASSPQREGYTF.

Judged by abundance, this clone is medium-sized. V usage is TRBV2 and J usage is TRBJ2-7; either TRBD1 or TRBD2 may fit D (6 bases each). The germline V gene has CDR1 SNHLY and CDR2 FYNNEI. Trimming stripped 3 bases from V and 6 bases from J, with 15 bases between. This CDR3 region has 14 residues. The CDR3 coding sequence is TGTGCCAGCAGTGAGGGGGGCCCTTGGAGCGAGCAGTACTTC. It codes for CASSEGGPWSEQYF.

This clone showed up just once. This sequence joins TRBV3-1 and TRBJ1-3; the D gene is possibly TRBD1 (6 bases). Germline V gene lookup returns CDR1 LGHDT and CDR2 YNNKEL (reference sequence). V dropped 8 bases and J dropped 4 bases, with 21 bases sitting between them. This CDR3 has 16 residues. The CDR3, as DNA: TGTGCCAGCGGTACTGGACAGTTCGCTGTCGGAAACACCATATATTTT. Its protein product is CASGTGQFAVGNTIYF.

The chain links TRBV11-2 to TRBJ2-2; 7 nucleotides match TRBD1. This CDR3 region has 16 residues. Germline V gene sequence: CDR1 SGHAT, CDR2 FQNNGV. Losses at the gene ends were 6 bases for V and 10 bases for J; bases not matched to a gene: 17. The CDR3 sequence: CASSIVTGLLYVELFF. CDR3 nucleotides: TGTGCCAGCAGTATCGTGACAGGGTTACTATACGTGGAGCTGTTTTTT.